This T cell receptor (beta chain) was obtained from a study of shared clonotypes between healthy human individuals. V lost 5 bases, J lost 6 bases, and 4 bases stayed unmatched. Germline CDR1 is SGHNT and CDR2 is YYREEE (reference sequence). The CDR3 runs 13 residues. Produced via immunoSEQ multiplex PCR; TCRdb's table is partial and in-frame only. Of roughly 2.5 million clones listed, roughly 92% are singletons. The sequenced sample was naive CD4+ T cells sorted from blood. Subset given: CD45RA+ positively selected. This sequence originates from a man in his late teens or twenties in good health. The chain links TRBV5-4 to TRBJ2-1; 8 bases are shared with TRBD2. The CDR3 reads CASRDGTSNEQFF. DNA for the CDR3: TGTGCCAGCAGGGACGGGACTAGCAATGAGCAGTTCTTC.